This entry lists 17 T cell receptor beta chains sequenced from one sample in a study of long-term antiretroviral therapy in people with HIV. Samples were assayed with immunoSEQ v3.0 at survey level. Method: immunoSEQ multiplex PCR; TCRdb's copy keeps in-frame clones and lacks some. The data show around 32,000 clones, about 97% seen once. The sequences come from unsorted PBMCs, collected 7.6 years after starting antiretroviral therapy. These receptors all come from a man between 25 and 39 years old with HIV.

The V and J genes are TRBV7-8 and TRBJ2-7; D is possibly TRBD1 (5 bases). Trimming shortened V by 5 bases and J by 4 bases, and 18 bases separated the two germline ends. This CDR3 is 15 amino acids long. CDR1 SGHVS and CDR2 FQNEAQ come from the germline V gene. The CDR3: CASSVRSPGWYEQYF. Here the CDR3 DNA reads TGTGCCAGCAGCGTAAGGTCTCCAGGGTGGTACGAGCAGTACTTC. Using reference TRBV7-8 and TRBJ2-7 for the parts outside the CDR3, the full variable domain is GAGVSQSPRYKVAKRGQDVALRCDPISGHVSLFWYQQALGQGPEFLTYFQNEAQLDKSGLPSDRFFAERPEGSVSTLKIQRTQQEDSAVYLCASSVRSPGWYEQYFGPGTRLTVT.

The chain recombines TRBV5-1 with TRBJ2-7; tentative D call: TRBD1 (5 bases). Per germline, CDR1 SGHRS and CDR2 YFSETQ. V gave up 4 bases and J gave up 5 bases, with 16 bases separating them. The CDR3 runs to 14 residues. CDR3: CASSGLGVSDEQYF. CDR3 DNA sequence: TGCGCCAGCAGCGGCCTAGGGGTGTCCGACGAGCAGTACTTC.

The chain employs TRBV11-3 and TRBJ2-2, with D perhaps being TRBD1 or TRBD2 (6 bases each). This CDR3 region has 16 residues. Germline V gene data show CDR1 as SGHNT and CDR2 as YENEEA. Deletions cut 1 base from V and 3 bases from J, with 12 bases between. The CDR3 DNA follows: TGTGCCAGCAGCTTAGTTCGGGGGCGGCACACCGGGGAGCTGTTTTTT. Amino acid sequence: CASSLVRGRHTGELFF.

This sequence joins TRBV4-3 and TRBJ2-6; a weak D match, TRBD2 (5 bases). The CDR3 spans 19 residues. The V and J ends lost 0 bases and 0 bases respectively, with 15 bases between them. The germline V gene has CDR1 LGHNA and CDR2 YSLEER. The CDR3 loop reads CASSQEEELVSSGANVLTF. In nucleotides, the CDR3 is TGCGCCAGCAGCCAAGAGGAGGAGCTAGTGAGCTCTGGGGCCAACGTCCTGACTTTC.

CDR3 loop: CAWSGGGGYTF. The CDR3 DNA follows: TGTGCCTGGAGTGGAGGGGGTGGCTACACCTTC. The chain uses TRBV30 and TRBJ1-2; tentatively, D is TRBD1 (6 bases). In germline, CDR1 is GTSNPN, CDR2 SVGIG (reference sequence). The CDR3 has 11 residues. V shed 1 base and J shed 7 bases, with 7 bases lying between them.

The V gene is TRBV4-1, the J gene TRBJ1-5; tentatively, D is TRBD1 (5 bases). This CDR3 comprises 16 residues. The germline gives CDR1 MGHRA, CDR2 YSYEKL. V lost 1 base and J 6 bases, leaving 16 bases between the germline ends. CDR3 sequence (DNA): TGCGCCAGCAGCCAAGGGGGGGGTTTATTAAGTCAGCCCCAGCATTTT. Residues: CASSQGGGLLSQPQHF.

The chain links TRBV2 to TRBJ2-7, with a tentative D call TRBD1 (5 bases). Germline CDR1 and CDR2: SNHLY and FYNNEI. CDR3 length: 16 amino acids. V was pared by 7 bases and J by 0 bases, with 19 bases between. The CDR3 here is CASTLPPRASSYEQYF. The CDR3 DNA follows: TGTGCCAGCACCCTTCCGCCCAGGGCCAGCTCCTACGAGCAGTACTTC.

The CDR3 reads CASSSQLAGTFGELFF. CDR3 DNA sequence: TGTGCCAGCAGCTCACAACTAGCGGGGACGTTCGGGGAGCTGTTTTTT. The chain has TRBV13 and TRBJ2-2; 10 bases fit TRBD2. With 4 bases clipped from V and 7 bases from J, the junction kept 9 bases outside the gene matches. The CDR3 consists of 16 residues. Per the germline V gene, CDR1 is PRHDT and CDR2 is FYEKMQ (reference sequence).

The chain links TRBV6-6 to TRBJ2-1, with D hard to call. CDR1 and CDR2 from the germline V gene are MNHNY and SVGAGI (reference sequence). With 0 bases removed from V and 8 bases from J, the gap between germline ends came to 11 bases. This CDR3 is 14 amino acids long. The CDR3 bases are TGTGCCAGCAGTTACTCGGTCGGCCCGTATGAGCAGTTCTTC. Translated, it gives CASSYSVGPYEQFF.

The chain uses TRBV28 and TRBJ2-7, with 9 bases aligning to TRBD1. The V segment lost 5 bases and the J segment 2 bases; nucleotides outside the gene matches: 7. The CDR3 is 15 amino acids. Germline assignment: CDR1 MDHEN and CDR2 SYDVKM. The CDR3 bases are TGTGCCAGCAGTCCAACAGGGGGCGCCGCCTACGAGCAGTACTTC. Translated, it gives CASSPTGGAAYEQYF.

This clone was found once. V gene TRBV2 combines with J gene TRBJ1-5; D not certain. CDR1 is SNHLY, CDR2 FYNNEI, per germline. The CDR3 consists of 13 residues. Trimming shortened V by 8 bases and J by 2 bases, and 10 bases separated the two germline ends. The CDR3 protein is CASRPLGNQPQHF. The CDR3 region has the DNA TGTGCCAGCCGTCCGTTGGGCAATCAGCCCCAGCATTTT.

This chain links TRBV14 with TRBJ1-1; D is undetermined. Germline CDR1 SGHDN, CDR2 FVKESK. The CDR3 covers 13 residues. The germline V and J ends were trimmed by 0 bases and 4 bases, with 6 bases remaining between them. As DNA, the CDR3 is TGTGCCAGCAGCCAAGATTGGGTCACTGAAGCTTTCTTT. Protein sequence: CASSQDWVTEAFF.

The rearrangement joins TRBV7-6 to TRBJ2-2; the match to TRBD2 covers 12 bases. This CDR3 contains 18 residues. Trimming took 3 bases from V and 3 from J; bases not matched to a gene: 8. Germline V gene sequence: CDR1 SGHVS, CDR2 FNYEAQ. This CDR3 reads CASSFLLAGGPDTGELFF. CDR3 DNA sequence: TGTGCCAGCAGCTTCTTGCTAGCGGGGGGGCCGGACACCGGGGAGCTGTTTTTT.

The sample holds one count of this clone. This rearrangement joins TRBV11-2 to TRBJ1-1; D not resolved. Germline CDR1 reads SGHAT; CDR2 reads FQNNGV. V was trimmed by 7 bases and J by 2 bases, leaving 14 bases between them. CDR3 length: 14 amino acids. CDR3 region: CASTFDMSNTEAFF. For the CDR3, the DNA is TGTGCCAGCACTTTTGATATGTCTAACACTGAAGCTTTCTTT.

V gene TRBV11-3 combines with J gene TRBJ2-2; D is perhaps TRBD1 or TRBD2 (5 bases each). V lost 5 bases to trimming and J lost 5 bases, with 12 bases between them. CDR3 length: 14 amino acids. Germline loops: CDR1 SGHNT, CDR2 YENEEA. In DNA, the CDR3 is TGTGCCAGCAGCGCCCGGGGCGGAACCGGGGAGCTGTTTTTT. This encodes CASSARGGTGELFF. Full variable domain (rest looked up from reference TRBV11-3 and TRBJ2-2): EAGVVQSPRYKIIEKKQPVAFWCNPISGHNTLYWYLQNLGQGPELLIRYENEEAVDDSQLPKDRFSAERLKGVDSTLKIQPAELGDSAVYLCASSARGGTGELFFGEGSRLTVL.

The V gene is TRBV30, the J gene TRBJ1-2, with D unclear. CDR1 and CDR2 from the germline V gene are GTSNPN and SVGIG (reference sequence). This CDR3 comprises 14 residues. With 3 bases removed from V and 3 bases from J, the gap between germline ends came to 14 bases. The chain's CDR3 is CAWSYSGVDYGYTF. The DNA of the CDR3 is TGTGCCTGGAGCTACAGCGGGGTGGACTATGGCTACACCTTC.

This clone has a handful of counts. This chain connects TRBV19 to TRBJ1-2; 7 nucleotides line up with TRBD1. Losses at the gene ends were 7 bases for V and 5 bases for J; bases not matched to a gene: 10. The CDR3 is made up of 14 amino acids. Germline-derived CDR1 and CDR2 are LNHDA and SQIVND (reference sequence). CDR3 DNA: TGTGCCAGTAAGAAGGGGGCGAGTCAGTATGGCTACACCTTC. Translation gives CASKKGASQYGYTF.